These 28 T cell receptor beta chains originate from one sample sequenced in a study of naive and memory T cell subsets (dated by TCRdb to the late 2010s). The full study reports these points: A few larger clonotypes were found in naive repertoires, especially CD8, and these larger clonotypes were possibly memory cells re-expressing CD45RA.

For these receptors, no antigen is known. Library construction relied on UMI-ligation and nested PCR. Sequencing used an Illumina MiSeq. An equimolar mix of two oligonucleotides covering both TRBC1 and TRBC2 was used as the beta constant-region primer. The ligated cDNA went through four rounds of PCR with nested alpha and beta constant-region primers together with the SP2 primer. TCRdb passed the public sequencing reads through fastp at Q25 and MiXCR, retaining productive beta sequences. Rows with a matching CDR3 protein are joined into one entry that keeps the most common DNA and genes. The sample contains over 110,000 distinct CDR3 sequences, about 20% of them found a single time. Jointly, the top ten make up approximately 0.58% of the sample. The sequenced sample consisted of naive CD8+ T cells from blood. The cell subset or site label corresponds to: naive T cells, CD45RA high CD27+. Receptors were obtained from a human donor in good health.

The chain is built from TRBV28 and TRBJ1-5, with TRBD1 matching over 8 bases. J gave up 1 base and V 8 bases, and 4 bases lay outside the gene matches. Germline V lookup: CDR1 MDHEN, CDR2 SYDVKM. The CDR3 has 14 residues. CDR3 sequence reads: CASDQGASNQPQHF. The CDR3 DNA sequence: TGTGCCAGCGACCAGGGGGCGAGCAATCAGCCCCAGCATTTT.

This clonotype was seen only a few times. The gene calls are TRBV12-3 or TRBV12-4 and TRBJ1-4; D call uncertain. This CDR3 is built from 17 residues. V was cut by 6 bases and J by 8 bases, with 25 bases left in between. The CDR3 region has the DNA TGTGCCAGCAGCTTTTTACCCCCCCGGGCGGGAAAAGAAAAACTGTTTTTT. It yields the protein CASSFLPPRAGKEKLFF.

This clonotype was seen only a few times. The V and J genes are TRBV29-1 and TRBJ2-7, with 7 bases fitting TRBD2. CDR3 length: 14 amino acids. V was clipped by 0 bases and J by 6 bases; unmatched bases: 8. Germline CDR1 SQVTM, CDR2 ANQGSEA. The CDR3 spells CSVEDGRAAGEQYF. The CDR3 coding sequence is TGCAGCGTTGAAGATGGGAGGGCGGCGGGCGAGCAGTACTTC.

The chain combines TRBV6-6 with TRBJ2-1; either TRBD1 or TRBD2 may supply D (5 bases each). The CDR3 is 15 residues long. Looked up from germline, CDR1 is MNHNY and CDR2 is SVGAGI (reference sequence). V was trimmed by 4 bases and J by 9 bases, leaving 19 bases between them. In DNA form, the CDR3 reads TGTGCCAGCAGTTTGACGGCCCTGGGGGTGAGTGAGCAGTTCTTC. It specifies CASSLTALGVSEQFF.

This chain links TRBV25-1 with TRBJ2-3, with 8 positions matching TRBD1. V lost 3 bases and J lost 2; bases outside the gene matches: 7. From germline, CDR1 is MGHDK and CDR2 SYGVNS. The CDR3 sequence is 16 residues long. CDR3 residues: CASSDAQGGFTDTQYF. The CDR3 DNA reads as TGTGCCAGCAGTGACGCACAGGGGGGTTTCACAGATACGCAGTATTTT.

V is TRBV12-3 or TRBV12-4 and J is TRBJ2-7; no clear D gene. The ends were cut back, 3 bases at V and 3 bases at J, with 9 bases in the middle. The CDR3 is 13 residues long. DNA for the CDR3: TGTGCCAGCAGTTTGAGTCCATTCTACGAGCAGTACTTC. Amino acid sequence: CASSLSPFYEQYF.

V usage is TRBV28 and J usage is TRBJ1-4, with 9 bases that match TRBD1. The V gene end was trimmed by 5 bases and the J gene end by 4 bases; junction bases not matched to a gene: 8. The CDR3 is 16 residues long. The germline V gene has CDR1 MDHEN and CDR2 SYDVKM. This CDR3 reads CASSPDRGEGNEKLFF. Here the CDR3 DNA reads TGTGCCAGCAGTCCCGACAGGGGGGAGGGTAATGAAAAACTGTTTTTT. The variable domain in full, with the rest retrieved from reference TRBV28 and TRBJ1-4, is DVKVTQSSRYLVKRTGEKVFLECVQDMDHENMFWYRQDPGLGLRLIYFSYDVKMKEKGDIPEGYSVSREKKERFSLILESASTNQTSMYLCASSPDRGEGNEKLFFGSGTQLSVL.

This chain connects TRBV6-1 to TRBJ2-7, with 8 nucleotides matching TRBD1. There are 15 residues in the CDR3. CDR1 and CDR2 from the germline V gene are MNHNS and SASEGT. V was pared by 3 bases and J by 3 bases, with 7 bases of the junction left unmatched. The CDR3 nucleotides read TGTGCCAGCAGTGATCCCGGGACAGGATTCTACGAGCAGTACTTC. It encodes CASSDPGTGFYEQYF.

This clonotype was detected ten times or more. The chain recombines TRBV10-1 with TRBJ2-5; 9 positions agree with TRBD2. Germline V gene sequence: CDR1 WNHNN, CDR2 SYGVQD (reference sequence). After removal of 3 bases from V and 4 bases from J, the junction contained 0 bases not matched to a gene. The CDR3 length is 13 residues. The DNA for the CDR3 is TGCGCCAGCAGTGAAGCGGGAGGAGAGACCCAGTACTTC. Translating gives CASSEAGGETQYF.

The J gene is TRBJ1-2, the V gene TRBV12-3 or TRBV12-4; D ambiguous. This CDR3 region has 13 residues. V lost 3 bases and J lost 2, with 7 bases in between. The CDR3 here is CASSFTQNYGYTF. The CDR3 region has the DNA TGTGCCAGCAGTTTCACACAGAACTATGGCTACACCTTC.

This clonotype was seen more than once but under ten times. The CDR3 loop is CASSLAFYEQYF. In nucleotides, the CDR3 is TGTGCCAGCAGCTTAGCTTTCTACGAGCAGTACTTC. The genes are TRBV7-8 and TRBJ2-7; D uncertain. V was cut by 0 bases and J by 3 bases, with 3 bases left in between. The CDR3 is made up of 12 amino acids. CDR1 and CDR2 from the germline V gene are SGHVS and FQNEAQ.

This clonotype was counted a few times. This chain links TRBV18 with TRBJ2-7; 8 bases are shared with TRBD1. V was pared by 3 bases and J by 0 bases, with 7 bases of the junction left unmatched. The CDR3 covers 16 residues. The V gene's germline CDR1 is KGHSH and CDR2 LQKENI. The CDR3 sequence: CASSPRQGSYSYEQYF. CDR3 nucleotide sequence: TGTGCCAGCTCACCTCGACAGGGGTCCTACTCCTACGAGCAGTACTTC.

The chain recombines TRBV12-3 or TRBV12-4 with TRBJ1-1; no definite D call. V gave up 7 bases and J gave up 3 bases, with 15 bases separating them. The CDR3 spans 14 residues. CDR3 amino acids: CASTHRGSYTEAFF. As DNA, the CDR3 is TGTGCCAGCACCCACCGGGGTTCCTACACTGAAGCTTTCTTT.

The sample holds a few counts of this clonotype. CDR3 coding DNA: TGCAGTGCTCGGGACAGGGCAAACTATGGCTACACCTTC. It specifies CSARDRANYGYTF. The chain is built from TRBV20-1 and TRBJ1-2, with TRBD1 identical over 9 bases. The CDR3 totals 13 residues. After removal of 5 bases from V and 2 bases from J, the junction contained 3 bases not matched to a gene. Germline values: CDR1 DFQATT, CDR2 SNEGSKA (reference sequence).

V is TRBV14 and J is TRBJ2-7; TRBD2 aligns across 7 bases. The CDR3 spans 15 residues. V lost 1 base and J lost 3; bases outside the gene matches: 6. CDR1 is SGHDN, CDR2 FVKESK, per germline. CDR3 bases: TGTGCCAGCAGCCAAGTCGGCGGGAGACTCTACGAGCAGTACTTC. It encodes CASSQVGGRLYEQYF.

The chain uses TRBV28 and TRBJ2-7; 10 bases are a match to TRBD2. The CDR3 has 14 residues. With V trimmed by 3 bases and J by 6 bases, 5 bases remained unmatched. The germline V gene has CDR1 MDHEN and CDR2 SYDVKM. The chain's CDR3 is CASSFPGTSVEQYF. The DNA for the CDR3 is TGTGCCAGCAGTTTCCCCGGGACTAGCGTCGAGCAGTACTTC.

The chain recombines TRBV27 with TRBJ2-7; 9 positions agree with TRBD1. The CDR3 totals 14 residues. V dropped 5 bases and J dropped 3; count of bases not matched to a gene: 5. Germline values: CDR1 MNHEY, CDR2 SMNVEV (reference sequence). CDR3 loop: CASSDPGQGYEQYF. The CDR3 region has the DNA TGTGCCAGCAGTGATCCGGGACAGGGCTACGAGCAGTACTTC.

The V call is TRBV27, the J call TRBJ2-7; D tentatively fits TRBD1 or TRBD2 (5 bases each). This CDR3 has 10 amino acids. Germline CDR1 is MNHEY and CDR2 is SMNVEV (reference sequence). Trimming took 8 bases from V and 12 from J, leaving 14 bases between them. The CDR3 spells CASWLGVLYF. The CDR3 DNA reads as TGTGCCAGCTGGTTGGGGGTGTTGTACTTC.

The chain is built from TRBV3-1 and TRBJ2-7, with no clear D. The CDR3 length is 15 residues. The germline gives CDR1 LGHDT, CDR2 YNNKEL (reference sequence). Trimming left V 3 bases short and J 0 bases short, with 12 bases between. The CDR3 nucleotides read TGTGCCAGCAGCCATCCTGACAAAAGCTCCTACGAGCAGTACTTC. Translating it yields CASSHPDKSSYEQYF.

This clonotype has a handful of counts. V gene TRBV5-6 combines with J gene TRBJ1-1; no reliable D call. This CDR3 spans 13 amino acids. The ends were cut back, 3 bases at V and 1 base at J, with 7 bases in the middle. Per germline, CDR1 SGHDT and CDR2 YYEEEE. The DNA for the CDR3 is TGTGCCAGCAGCTCGACTTGGAACACTGAAGCTTTCTTT. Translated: CASSSTWNTEAFF.

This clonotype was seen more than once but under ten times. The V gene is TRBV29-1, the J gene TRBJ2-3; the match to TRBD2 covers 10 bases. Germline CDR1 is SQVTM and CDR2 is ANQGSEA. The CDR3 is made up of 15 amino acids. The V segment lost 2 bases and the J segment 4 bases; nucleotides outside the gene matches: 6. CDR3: CSVELGLAAPDTQYF. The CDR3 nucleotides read TGCAGCGTTGAACTCGGACTAGCGGCCCCAGATACGCAGTATTTT.

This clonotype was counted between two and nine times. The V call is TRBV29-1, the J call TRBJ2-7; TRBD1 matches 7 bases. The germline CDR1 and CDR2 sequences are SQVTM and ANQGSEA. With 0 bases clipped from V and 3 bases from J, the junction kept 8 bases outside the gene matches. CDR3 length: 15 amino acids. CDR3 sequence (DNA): TGCAGCGTTGAAGATCGCAGGGGGATAAACTACGAGCAGTACTTC. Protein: CSVEDRRGINYEQYF.

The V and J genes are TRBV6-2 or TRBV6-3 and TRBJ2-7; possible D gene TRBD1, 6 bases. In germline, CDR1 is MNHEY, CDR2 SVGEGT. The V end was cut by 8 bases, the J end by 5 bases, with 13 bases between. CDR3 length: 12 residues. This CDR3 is CASYRDLNEQYF. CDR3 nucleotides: TGTGCCAGCTACAGGGATCTCAACGAGCAGTACTTC.

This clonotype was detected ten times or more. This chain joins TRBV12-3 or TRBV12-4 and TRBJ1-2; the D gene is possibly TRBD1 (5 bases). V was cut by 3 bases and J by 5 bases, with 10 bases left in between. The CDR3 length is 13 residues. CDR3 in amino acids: CASSLAGNYGYTF. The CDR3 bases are TGTGCCAGCAGTTTGGCAGGGAATTATGGCTACACCTTC.

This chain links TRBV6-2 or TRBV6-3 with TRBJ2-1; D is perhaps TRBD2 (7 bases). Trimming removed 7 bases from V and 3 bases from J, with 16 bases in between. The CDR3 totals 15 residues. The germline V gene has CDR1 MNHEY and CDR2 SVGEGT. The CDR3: CASTKGGDIYNEQFF. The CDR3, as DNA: TGTGCCAGCACGAAAGGGGGGGATATCTACAATGAGCAGTTCTTC.

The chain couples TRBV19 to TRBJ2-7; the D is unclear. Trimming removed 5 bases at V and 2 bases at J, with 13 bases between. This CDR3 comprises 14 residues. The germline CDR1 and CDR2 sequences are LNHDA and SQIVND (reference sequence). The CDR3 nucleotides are TGTGCCAGTAGTGAAGACTCGCCGCCCTACGAGCAGTACTTC. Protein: CASSEDSPPYEQYF.

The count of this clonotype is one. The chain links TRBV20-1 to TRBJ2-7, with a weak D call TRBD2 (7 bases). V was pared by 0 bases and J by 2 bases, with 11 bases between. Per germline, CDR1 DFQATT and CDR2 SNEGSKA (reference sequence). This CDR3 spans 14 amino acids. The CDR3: CSAREPGGPYEQYF. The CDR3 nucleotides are TGCAGTGCTAGAGAACCGGGGGGCCCCTACGAGCAGTACTTC.

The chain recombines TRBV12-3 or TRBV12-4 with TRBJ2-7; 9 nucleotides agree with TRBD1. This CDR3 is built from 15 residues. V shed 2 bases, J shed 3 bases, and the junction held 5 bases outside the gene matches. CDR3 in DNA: TGTGCCAGCAGTTTATTTGGGACAGGGTTCTACGAGCAGTACTTC. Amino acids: CASSLFGTGFYEQYF.